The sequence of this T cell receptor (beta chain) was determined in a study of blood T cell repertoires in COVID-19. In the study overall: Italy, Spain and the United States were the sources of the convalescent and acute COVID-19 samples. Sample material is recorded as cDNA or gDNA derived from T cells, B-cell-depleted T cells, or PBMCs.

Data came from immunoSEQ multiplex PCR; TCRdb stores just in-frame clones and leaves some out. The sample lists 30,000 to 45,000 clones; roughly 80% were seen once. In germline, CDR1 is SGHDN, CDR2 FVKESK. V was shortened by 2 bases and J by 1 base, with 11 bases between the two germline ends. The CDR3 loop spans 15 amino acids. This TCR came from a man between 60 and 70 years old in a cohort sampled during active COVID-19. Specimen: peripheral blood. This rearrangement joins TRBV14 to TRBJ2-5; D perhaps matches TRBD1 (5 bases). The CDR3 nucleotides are TGTGCCAGCAGCCAAATCGCGACAGTCCAAGAGACCCAGTACTTC. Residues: CASSQIATVQETQYF.